This T cell receptor (beta chain) was sequenced during a study of CXCR3-negative and CXCR3-positive naive CD8 T cells. Overall study: Per library, roughly 1.6 +/- 0.3 million reads; roughly 150 million TRB reads overall.

Whole-study findings and limits: Naive cells that were CXCR3-positive had more hydrophobic TRB CDR3s (compared with CXCR3-negative naive cells). TRBV-TRBJ usage matched between naive CXCR3-negative and CXCR3-positive cells but not between memory cells.

UMI-labeled 5' RACE TRB cDNA libraries were prepared from the cells. From its re-call of the 5' RACE reads, TCRdb lists each CDR3 protein once, without DNA. The ten top clones account for approximately 0.67%, within a sample of more than 70,000 distinct CDR3 sequences. In the case of this clonotype: The target antigen is unknown.

In germline, CDR1 is SQVTM, CDR2 ANQGSEA. The CDR3 extends over 15 amino acids. The sample was naive CXCR3+ CD8+ T cells from blood. Documented subset: CD45RO-CCR7+CD27+CD95- naive CD8+ T cells expressing CXCR3 (TNR3+). The chain uses TRBV29-1 and TRBJ1-4; TCRdb gives TRBD1 as the D gene, but with no DNA this cannot be confirmed. The receptor's source is a human donor in good health. Some clones in this sample may be carry-over from other donors' samples. The CDR3 loop is CSVAPRGGPNEKLFF.